The rows below give T cell receptor beta chains drawn from one sample of a study of immune characterization of retroperitoneal liposarcoma. TCRdb itself ran the PCR reads through MiXCR, one entry per CDR3 protein. Here the sample spans 4,000 to 4,500 distinct CDR3 sequences, under 45% being singletons. Sequenced sample: tumor tissue. All receptors derive from a male donor with retroperitoneal liposarcoma. The CDR3 runs from the conserved cysteine through the conserved F or W. D genes are given only for firm matches. Only some rows state a clone size, as once, few, many or a class for expanded clones.

clone_size d_call j_call v_call cdr3_nt cdr3_aa
NA NA TRBJ2-1 TRBV6-1 TGTGCCAGCAGTGAATTGGGTAGAGGGGAGACCCAGTTCTTC CASSELGRGETQFF
NA TRBD2 TRBJ2-5 TRBV7-2 TGTGCCATAGAGATAGCGGGTTTTAGGGATGAGCAGTACTTC CAIEIAGFRDEQYF
large TRBD2 TRBJ2-5 TRBV6-6 TGTGCCAGCAGTTACCGCCGAGGGACTAGCGGGCAAGAGACCCAGTACTTC CASSYRRGTSGQETQYF
NA TRBD2 TRBJ2-1 TRBV12-5 TGTGCTAGTGGTTTGGTCGGTAGCGGGAGGGATTACAATGAGCAGTTCTTC CASGLVGSGRDYNEQFF
few NA TRBJ2-5 TRBV6-1 TGTGCCAGCAGTGAACATCCGGGATGGGAGACCCAGTACTTC CASSEHPGWETQYF
NA NA TRBJ2-7 TRBV7-8 TGTGCCAGCAGCCCGCCAGAGTGGAATGAGCAGTACTTC CASSPPEWNEQYF
medium-sized TRBD2 TRBJ2-1 TRBV6-1 TGTGCCAGCATCCGAGCGGGAGTCAATGAGCAGTTCTTC CASIRAGVNEQFF
few NA TRBJ2-1 TRBV7-3 TGTGCCAGCAGCTTGGGCGGGACGCTCTACAATGAGCAGTTCTTC CASSLGGTLYNEQFF
few NA TRBJ2-5 TRBV5-1 TGCGCCAGCAGAAGCCAAGAGACCCAGTACTTC CASRSQETQYF
few TRBD2 TRBJ2-3 TRBV6-1 TGTGCCAGCAGTGAAGAAGTGGGAGGGGACGGTACGCAGTATTTT CASSEEVGGDGTQYF
large NA TRBJ2-5 TRBV6-6 TGTGCCAGCAGTTCTGGGGCCTTTCCCTACGGGGAGACCCAGTACTTC CASSSGAFPYGETQYF
few NA TRBJ1-2 TRBV6-1 TGTGCCAGCAGAACAGGGTATGCGGATGGCTACACCTTC CASRTGYADGYTF
NA TRBD2 TRBJ2-1 TRBV6-1 TGTGCCAGCACCAAGTGGGGACTAGCGGACCACAATGAGCAGTTCTTC CASTKWGLADHNEQFF
NA NA TRBJ1-2 TRBV12-3/TRBV12-4 TGTGCCAGCAGTTTCGGGGGTCTTGACTATGGCTACACCTTC CASSFGGLDYGYTF
NA NA TRBJ2-1 TRBV6-1 TGTGCCAGCGCAAGGGACCTGGTCTGGAATGAGCAGTTCTTC CASARDLVWNEQFF
NA TRBD2 TRBJ2-1 TRBV12-3/TRBV12-4 TGTGCCAGCAGGACTAGCGGATTGTACAATGAGCAGTTCTTC CASRTSGLYNEQFF
NA NA TRBJ2-1 TRBV6-8 TGTGCCAGCATCTTGGGGCCAGGGATTGGAGAGGTTGAGCAGTTCTTC CASILGPGIGEVEQFF
medium-sized NA TRBJ2-2 TRBV27 TGTGCCAGCAGTTTCTGGCTAGGCGGCACCGGGGAGCTGTTTTTT CASSFWLGGTGELFF
NA NA TRBJ1-1 TRBV12-3/TRBV12-4 TGTGCCAGCCGTAGGCCCCCGGCTGAAGCTTTCTTT CASRRPPAEAFF
NA NA TRBJ2-3 TRBV6-1 TGTGCCAGCAGGGGGCTCCCCGGTGGTCCAGATACGCAGTATTTT CASRGLPGGPDTQYF
NA TRBD1 TRBJ1-6 TRBV6-1 TGTGCCAGCAGTTATGACAGGGGACATTCACCCCTCCACTTT CASSYDRGHSPLHF
medium-sized NA TRBJ2-1 TRBV5-4 TGTGCCAGCAGCAGGCAACTAGCCGGAGGGTGGGGCTACAATGAGCAGTTCTTC CASSRQLAGGWGYNEQFF
many NA TRBJ1-6 TRBV10-1 TGCGCCAGCAGTGAAGAGGGCAGGGTACGTGGATGTAGGTCACCCCTCCACTTT CASSEEGRVRGCRSPLHF
NA TRBD2 TRBJ2-1 TRBV7-6 TGTGCCAGCAGCTTAAGCGGGAGGACCCAAGAGACCCAGTTCTTC CASSLSGRTQETQFF